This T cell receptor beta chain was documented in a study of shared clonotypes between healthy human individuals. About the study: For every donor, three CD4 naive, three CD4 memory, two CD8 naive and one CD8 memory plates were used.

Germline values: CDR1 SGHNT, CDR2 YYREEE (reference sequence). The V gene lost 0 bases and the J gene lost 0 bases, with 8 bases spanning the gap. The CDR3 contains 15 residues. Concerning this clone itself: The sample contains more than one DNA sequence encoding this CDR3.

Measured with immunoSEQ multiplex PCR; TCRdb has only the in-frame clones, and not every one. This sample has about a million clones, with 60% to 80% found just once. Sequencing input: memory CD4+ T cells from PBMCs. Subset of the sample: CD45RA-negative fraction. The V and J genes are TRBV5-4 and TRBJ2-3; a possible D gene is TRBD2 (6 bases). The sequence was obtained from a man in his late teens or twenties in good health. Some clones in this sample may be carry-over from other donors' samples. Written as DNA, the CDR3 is TGTGCCAGCAGCTTGGATGGAGGGAGCACAGATACGCAGTATTTT. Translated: CASSLDGGSTDTQYF. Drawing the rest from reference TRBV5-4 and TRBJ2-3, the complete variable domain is ETGVTQSPTHLIKTRGQQVTLRCSSQSGHNTVSWYQQALGQGPQFIFQYYREEENGRGNFPPRFSGLQFPNYSSELNVNALELDDSALYLCASSLDGGSTDTQYFGPGTRLTVL.